The source of this T cell receptor beta chain is a study of control samples from healthy donors and cancer patients. CDR1 and CDR2 (germline): LGHDT, YNNKEL (reference sequence). This CDR3 spans 15 amino acids. Unmatched junction bases numbered 8, after V lost 4 bases and J lost 9 bases. Produced via immunoSEQ multiplex PCR; TCRdb's table is partial and in-frame only. This sample has 100,000 to 150,000 clones, with approximately 92% found just once. Sequencing was done on a sample of PBMCs. The TCR originated in an elderly man with head and neck cancer. The chain combines TRBV3-1 (or the pseudogene TRBV3-2) with TRBJ2-7, with TRBD2 identical over 14 bases. The CDR3, as DNA: TGTGCCAGCAGCCGAGAGGGACTAGCGGGGGTAAGGCAGTACTTC. Translation: CASSREGLAGVRQYF.